This entry features one TCR beta chain sequence. Its antigen remains unidentified. The input lacks base qualities; no much larger clone sits a single base away. To estimate absolute template abundance from read counts, synthetic TCR analog templates were spiked into each PCR. The immunoSEQ assay was used to amplify TCRbeta CDR3 regions from genomic DNA with bias-controlled V and J gene primers. Sequencing of rearranged TCRbeta segments was performed at approximately 20X coverage. As for the original processing: Clustering was used to correct sequencing errors, and CDR3s were annotated against IMGT so that V, D and J genes could be assigned. Downstream analyses used only productive TCRbeta rearrangements and left out out-of-frame or stop-codon sequences. To compute clonality, Shannon entropy was normalized by the log of the number of unique productive sequences and then subtracted from one. Clones differing between time points or between blood and tumor were identified using Fisher's exact test with Benjamini-Hochberg correction, with an adjusted p below 0.01 applied as the threshold. Entries here come from immuneACCESS through TCRdb and include only in-frame sequences with V and J called. Some clones fail to appear in such tables; in the studies checked, an unresolved V gene covers under half of the shortfall, and the cause of the remainder is unknown. The V and J calls and clone size are taken from that table; D and trimming were inferred from the DNA. Counted in this sample were more than 90,000 clones; around 87% of them appeared once. The top ten clonotypes cover roughly 2% of the sample.

This specimen comes from a study of PD-L1 blockade in urothelial cancer (dated by TCRdb to 2016 to 2017). With regard to the full study: All patients started therapy around 2014 and received atezolizumab 1,200 mg intravenously every 3 weeks. About 85% of the roughly 30 patients were males with bladder-origin urothelial cancer, and 18 of 29 reported a prior smoking history. Patients had an ECOG performance status of 0 or 1 and had received between 0 and 3 prior chemotherapy regimens. A median of about 140,000 T cells and tens of thousands of unique TCRs was obtained from blood samples, and a median clonality of approximately 0.077 was observed. TCR sequencing covered pretreatment tumor samples and matched, serially collected peripheral blood taken before and after atezolizumab treatment. In the same patients, whole exome sequencing and RNA sequencing of pretreatment tumors were performed in addition to TCR sequencing. Durable clinical benefit was achieved by nine patients but not by the remaining 20. An exploratory multi-omic analysis was conducted of the somatic, immune and clinical correlates of response to PD-L1 blockade with atezolizumab in urothelial cancer. Pretreatment blood TCR-seq was available for fewer than 30 patients, at least one posttreatment blood collection was obtained for 25 or so patients, and tumor TCR-seq was available for 25 or so patients. Blood samples were analyzed at 3 weeks after treatment start (second dose) and at 6 weeks after treatment start. Progression-free survival longer than 6 months counted as durable clinical benefit, and TCR features were additionally tested against both progression-free and overall survival. What the work shows at the level of the full study, not this receptor alone: Improved progression-free and overall survival was found to be associated with pretreatment peripheral blood TCR clonality below the median. Greater expansion of tumor-associated TCR clones in peripheral blood 3 weeks after the start of treatment was observed in patients with durable benefit (n of about 24, p = 0.022). Because of the small sample size (n ≈ 27) and the many exploratory analyses performed, the results are intended to be regarded as hypothesis-generating.

V is cut back by 0 bases and J by 2 bases, with 8 bases in the junction unmatched. The CDR3, cysteine through phenylalanine, is 17 amino acids long. CDR3 DNA is the only sequence kept; it has 51 bases, read in frame from the first base. Via the germline V gene, CDR1 is SGHRS and CDR2 YFSETQ. What the time point label conveys for this sample: pretreatment peripheral blood. The cohort comprised more than 25 patients with locally advanced or metastatic urothelial carcinoma treated at Memorial Sloan Kettering on a trial protocol. Peripheral blood mononuclear cells were collected pretreatment and during treatment, with between 1 and 8 total time points obtained per patient. The Qiagen DNeasy Blood extraction kit was used to purify genomic DNA from total PBMCs and tumor samples. Collected pretreatment and during treatment, PBMCs were isolated and stored as previously described.

The sequence was obtained from a man in his sixties with urothelial cancer. The starting material was PBMCs, obtained around atezolizumab (anti-PD-L1) treatment. The rearranged segments are TRBV5-1 and TRBJ2-3; 8 central nucleotides agree with TRBD1. The nucleotide sequence reads TGCGCCAGCAGCTTGGGGGTAGGGACAGGTCTCACAGATACGCAGTATTTT. It encodes CASSLGVGTGLTDTQYF.